The rows below give T cell receptor beta chains drawn from one sample of a study of blood T cell repertoires in COVID-19. TCRdb keeps only in-frame clones here, not all; method: immunoSEQ multiplex PCR. The sample records around 250,000 clones, roughly 80% being singletons. The sample comprised PBMCs or T cells enriched from blood (not recorded which). The receptors originated from a man aged 30-40 years with acute COVID-19. CDR3s leave out the opening cysteine and the closing phenylalanine or tryptophan. The D gene is left open where the match is weak. Size tells how often a clone was seen (once, few, many) or the class of an expanded clone, and some rows leave it out.

TRBV10-1,.,.,TRBJ2-3,ASSEYWGDGTDTQY
TRBV7-9,.,.,TRBJ1-1,ASSKQANTEAF
TRBV20-1,.,.,TRBJ1-1,SASKLWTGSGGGEAF
TRBV9,.,TRBD1,TRBJ1-6,ASSRDRGVDSPLH
TRBV4-2,.,TRBD1,TRBJ1-2,ASTRGGGGYT
TRBV11-2,few,.,TRBJ1-3,ASSLDWPQSGNTIY
TRBV7-9,.,.,TRBJ1-1,ASSLVSHIEAEAF
TRBV2,.,.,TRBJ1-6,ASSRNQALNSPLH
TRBV5-5,.,.,TRBJ1-6,ASSLNWSSYNSPLH
TRBV10-3,.,TRBD1,TRBJ1-1,AISPGTGARGGTEAF
TRBV18,.,.,TRBJ2-1,ASSPKSAGSNEQF
TRBV28,.,TRBD1,TRBJ2-3,ASSLAGGLGSSTDTQY
TRBV27,.,.,TRBJ1-2,ASSSGQRYGYT
TRBV24-1,once,.,TRBJ1-1,ATRRREDTEAF
TRBV4-1,few,.,TRBJ1-5,ASSQVPGPNQPQH
TRBV24-1,.,.,TRBJ1-5,ATSDSRQLGPQH
TRBV24-1,.,TRBD1,TRBJ2-5,ATSDMKTGLETQY
TRBV19,.,.,TRBJ1-5,ASSMARQSSNQPQH
TRBV28,few,.,TRBJ1-1,ASSLLGGETEAF
TRBV27,once,.,TRBJ1-5,ASSARGGWNQPQH
TRBV18,.,.,TRBJ1-5,ASSPGPNQPQH
TRBV20-1,once,.,TRBJ2-3,SASLTPVDTQY
TRBV28,.,.,TRBJ1-2,ASTPRARIYGYT
TRBV7-8,.,TRBD2,TRBJ2-3,ASSFSSGGSDTQY
TRBV6-5,few,.,TRBJ1-1,ASIQDSSRDTEAF
TRBV5-1,.,TRBD1,TRBJ1-2,ASSADREGGYT
TRBV4-3,.,TRBD2,TRBJ2-6,ASSQDLGREGLRFSGANVLT
TRBV6-5,.,.,TRBJ2-3,ASSAGAPSTDTQY
TRBV19,.,.,TRBJ1-6,ASRVGVRDYNSPLH
TRBV7-8,.,TRBD1,TRBJ2-1,ASSHRTGNNEQF
TRBV12-3/TRBV12-4,.,.,TRBJ1-6,ASSPQGRSPLH
TRBV7-9,.,TRBD1,TRBJ2-4,ASSSTGAGGNIQY
TRBV2,few,TRBD1,TRBJ2-1,ASSDPGGQGSANEQF
TRBV5-1,.,.,TRBJ1-1,ASSLEGTHNTEAF
TRBV30,.,.,TRBJ1-5,AWGGGSNQPQH
TRBV3-1/TRBV3-2,.,TRBD1,TRBJ1-2,ASSHSGTGISYYGYT
TRBV7-2,.,.,TRBJ2-5,ASSPGRGETQY
TRBV11-2,.,.,TRBJ1-2,ASSLSANYGYT
TRBV5-5,.,.,TRBJ1-5,ASSHGGVANQPQH
TRBV5-8,.,TRBD1,TRBJ1-5,ASSLIRGPNQPQH
TRBV6-5,.,TRBD1,TRBJ1-2,ASSRRGRQDYGYT
TRBV24-1,once,.,TRBJ2-5,ATSDVGRGGSETQY
TRBV9,once,.,TRBJ2-3,ASSSSGDTQY
TRBV28,.,.,TRBJ1-5,ASGTNNPPQH
TRBV7-2,.,.,TRBJ2-3,ASSLRGGSSTDTQY
TRBV11-3,.,.,TRBJ1-3,ASSLPGRNTIY
TRBV6-4,.,.,TRBJ1-1,ASSDTSRGTEAF
TRBV4-1,.,.,TRBJ1-4,ASSRGREGDEKLF